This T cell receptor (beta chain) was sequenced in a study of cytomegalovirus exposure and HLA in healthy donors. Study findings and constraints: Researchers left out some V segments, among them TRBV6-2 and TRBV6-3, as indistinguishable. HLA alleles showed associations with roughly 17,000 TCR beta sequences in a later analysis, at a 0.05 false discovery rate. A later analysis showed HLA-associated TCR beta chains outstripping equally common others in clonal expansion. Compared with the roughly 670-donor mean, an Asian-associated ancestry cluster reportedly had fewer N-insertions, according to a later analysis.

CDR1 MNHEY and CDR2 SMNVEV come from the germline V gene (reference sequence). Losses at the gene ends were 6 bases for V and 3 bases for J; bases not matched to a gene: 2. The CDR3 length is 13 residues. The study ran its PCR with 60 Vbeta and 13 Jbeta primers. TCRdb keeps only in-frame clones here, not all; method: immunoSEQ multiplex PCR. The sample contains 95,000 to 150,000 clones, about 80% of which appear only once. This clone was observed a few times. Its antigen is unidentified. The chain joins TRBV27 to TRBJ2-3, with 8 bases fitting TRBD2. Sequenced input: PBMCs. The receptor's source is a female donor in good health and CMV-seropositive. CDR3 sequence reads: CASRASGTDTQYF. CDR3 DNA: TGTGCCAGCAGGGCTAGCGGGACAGATACGCAGTATTTT.